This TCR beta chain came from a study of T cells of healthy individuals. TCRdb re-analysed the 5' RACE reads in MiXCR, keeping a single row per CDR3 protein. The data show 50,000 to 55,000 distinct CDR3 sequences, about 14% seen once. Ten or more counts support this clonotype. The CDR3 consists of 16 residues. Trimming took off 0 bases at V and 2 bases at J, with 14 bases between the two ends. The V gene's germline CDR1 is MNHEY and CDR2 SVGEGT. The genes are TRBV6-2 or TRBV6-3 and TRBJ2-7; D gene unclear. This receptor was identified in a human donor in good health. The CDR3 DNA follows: TGTGCCAGCAGTTACTCGTTGAAGGAACCCACCTACGAGCAGTACTTC. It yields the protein CASSYSLKEPTYEQYF.